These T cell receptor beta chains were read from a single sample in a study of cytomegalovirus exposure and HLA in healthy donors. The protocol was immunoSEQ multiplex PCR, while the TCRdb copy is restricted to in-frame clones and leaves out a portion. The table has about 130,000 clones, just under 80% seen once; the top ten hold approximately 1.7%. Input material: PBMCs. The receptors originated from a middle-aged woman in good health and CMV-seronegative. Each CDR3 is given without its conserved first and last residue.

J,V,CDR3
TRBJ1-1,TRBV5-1,ASSLRVFNTEAF
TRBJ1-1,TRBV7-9,ASRHTRSMDTEAF
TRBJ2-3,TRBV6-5,ASSYGGGYTDTQY
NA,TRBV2,ASSEAGQGGYEQY
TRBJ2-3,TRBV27,ASSLLRTSGGPNGATDTQY
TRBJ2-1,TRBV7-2,ASSLWVGDYYEQF
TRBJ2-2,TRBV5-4,ASSFGTAGELF
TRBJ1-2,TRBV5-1,ASSWGQNYGYT
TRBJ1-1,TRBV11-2,ASSGRGGGSTEAF
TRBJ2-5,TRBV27,ASSWRERETQY
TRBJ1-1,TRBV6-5,ASTYSRGGNTEAF
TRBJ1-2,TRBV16,ASSPPDYGYT
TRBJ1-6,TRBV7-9,ASSLQRTGHSPLH
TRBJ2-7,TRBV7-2,ASSKQGFAYEQC
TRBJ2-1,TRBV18,ASSDPLAGGPSNEQF
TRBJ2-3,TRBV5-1,ASSLLGGTQY
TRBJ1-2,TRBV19,ASHTLGTGRGGYT